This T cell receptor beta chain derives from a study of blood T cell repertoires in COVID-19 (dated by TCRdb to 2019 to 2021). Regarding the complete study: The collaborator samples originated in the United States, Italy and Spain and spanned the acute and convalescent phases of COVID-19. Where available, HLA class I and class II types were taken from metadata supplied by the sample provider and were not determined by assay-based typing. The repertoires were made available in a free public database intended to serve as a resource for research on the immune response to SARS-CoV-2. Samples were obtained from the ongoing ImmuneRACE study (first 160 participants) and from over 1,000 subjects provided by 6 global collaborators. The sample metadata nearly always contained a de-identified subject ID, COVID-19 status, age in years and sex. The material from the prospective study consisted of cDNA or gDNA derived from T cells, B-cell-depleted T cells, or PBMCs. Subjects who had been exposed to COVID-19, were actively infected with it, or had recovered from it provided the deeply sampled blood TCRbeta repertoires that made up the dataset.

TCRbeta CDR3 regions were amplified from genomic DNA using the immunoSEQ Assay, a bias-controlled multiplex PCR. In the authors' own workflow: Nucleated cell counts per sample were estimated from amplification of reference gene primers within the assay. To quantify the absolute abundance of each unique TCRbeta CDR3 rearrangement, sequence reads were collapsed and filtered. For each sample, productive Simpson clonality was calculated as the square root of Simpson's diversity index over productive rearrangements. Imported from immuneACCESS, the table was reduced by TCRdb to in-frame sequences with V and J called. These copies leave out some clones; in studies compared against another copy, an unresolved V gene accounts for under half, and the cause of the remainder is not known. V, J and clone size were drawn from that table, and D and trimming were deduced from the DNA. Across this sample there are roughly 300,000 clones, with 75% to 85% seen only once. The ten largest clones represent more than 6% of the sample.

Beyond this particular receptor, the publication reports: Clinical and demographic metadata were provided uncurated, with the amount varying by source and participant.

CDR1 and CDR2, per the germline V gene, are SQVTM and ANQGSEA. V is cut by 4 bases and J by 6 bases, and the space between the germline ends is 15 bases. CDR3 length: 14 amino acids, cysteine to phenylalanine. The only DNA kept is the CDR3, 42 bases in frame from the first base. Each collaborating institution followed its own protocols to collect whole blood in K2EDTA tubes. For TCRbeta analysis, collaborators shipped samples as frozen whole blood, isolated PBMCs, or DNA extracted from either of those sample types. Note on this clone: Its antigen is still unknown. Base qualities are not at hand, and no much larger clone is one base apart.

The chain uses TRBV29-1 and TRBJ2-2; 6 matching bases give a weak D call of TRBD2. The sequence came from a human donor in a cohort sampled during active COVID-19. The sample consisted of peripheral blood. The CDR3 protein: CSVGTTRTAGELFF. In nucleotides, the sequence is TGCAGCGTTGGGACTACCCGTACCGCCGGGGAGCTGTTTTTT.